The clone carrying this T cell receptor (beta chain) was picked up a small number of times. Its specificity is unknown. This CDR3 region has 14 residues. J gave up 4 bases and V 2 bases, and 2 bases lay outside the gene matches. This sample was included in a study of human T cells and chemical hapten exposure. Findings of the study overall: Compared to controls, expanded TCRs made significantly more large clusters of similar CDR3s.

Time point specified: patch test 3, about 24 weeks after DPC sensitization. Stated treatment: therapeutic diphenylcyclopropenone sensitization with weekly scalp DPC. TCRdb itself ran the RACE reads through MiXCR, one entry per CDR3 protein. The repertoire holds tens of thousands of distinct CDR3 sequences, with roughly 12% as singletons. The chain couples TRBV12-3 or TRBV12-4 to TRBJ1-2; 9 nucleotides match TRBD1. This TCR was recovered from a man in his thirties or forties with alopecia areata. Some clones in this sample may be carry-over from other donors' samples. The input for sequencing was whole blood, taken in connection with sensitization to the hapten diphenylcyclopropenone (DPC). The CDR3 here is CASSLNRGLYGYTF. For the CDR3, the DNA is TGTGCCAGCAGTTTAAACAGGGGGCTCTATGGCTACACCTTC.